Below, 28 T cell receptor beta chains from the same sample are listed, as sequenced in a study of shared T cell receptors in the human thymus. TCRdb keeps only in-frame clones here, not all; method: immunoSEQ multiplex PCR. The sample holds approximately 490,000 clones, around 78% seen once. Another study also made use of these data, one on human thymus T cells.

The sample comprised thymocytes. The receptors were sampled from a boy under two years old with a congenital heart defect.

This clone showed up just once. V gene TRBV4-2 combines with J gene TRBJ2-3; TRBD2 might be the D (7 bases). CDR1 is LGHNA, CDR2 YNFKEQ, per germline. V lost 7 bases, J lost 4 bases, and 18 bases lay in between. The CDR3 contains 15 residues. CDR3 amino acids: CASTPPGGRPDTQYF. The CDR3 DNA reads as TGTGCCAGCACCCCCCCGGGGGGCAGGCCAGATACGCAGTATTTT.

The DNA for the CDR3 is TGTGCCAGCAGCACAGGGGGAGGTCAGCCCCAGCATTTT. It translates to CASSTGGGQPQHF. This chain connects TRBV5-6 to TRBJ1-5; 8 bases are shared with TRBD1. Germline V gives CDR1 SGHDT, CDR2 YYEEEE. V lost 4 bases and J lost 6; bases outside the gene matches: 3. The CDR3 totals 13 residues.

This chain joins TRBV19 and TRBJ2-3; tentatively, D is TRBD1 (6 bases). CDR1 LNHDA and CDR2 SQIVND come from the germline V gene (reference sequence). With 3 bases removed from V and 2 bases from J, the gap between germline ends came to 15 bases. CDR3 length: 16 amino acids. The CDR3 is CASSIGTGKLTDTQYF. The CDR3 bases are TGTGCCAGTAGTATTGGAACAGGGAAGCTCACAGATACGCAGTATTTT. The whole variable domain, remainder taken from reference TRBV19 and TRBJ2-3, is DGGITQSPKYLFRKEGQNVTLSCEQNLNHDAMYWYRQDPGQGLRLIYYSQIVNDFQKGDIAEGYSVSREKKESFPLTVTSAQKNPTAFYLCASSIGTGKLTDTQYFGPGTRLTVL.

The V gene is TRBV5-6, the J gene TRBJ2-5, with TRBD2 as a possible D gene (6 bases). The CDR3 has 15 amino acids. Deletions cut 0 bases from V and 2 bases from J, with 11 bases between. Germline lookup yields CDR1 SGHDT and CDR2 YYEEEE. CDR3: CASSLGSSGQETQYF. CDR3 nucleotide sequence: TGTGCCAGCAGCTTGGGAAGTAGCGGTCAAGAGACCCAGTACTTC.

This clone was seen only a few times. Written as DNA, the CDR3 is TGTGCCAGTAGTATTTGGGGGGGCTCCTATGGCTACACCTTC. Residues: CASSIWGGSYGYTF. The chain is built from TRBV19 and TRBJ1-2; weak D call: TRBD1 (6 bases). The ends were cut back, 3 bases at V and 4 bases at J, with 12 bases in the middle. The V gene's germline CDR1 is LNHDA and CDR2 SQIVND (reference sequence). CDR3 length equals 14 residues.

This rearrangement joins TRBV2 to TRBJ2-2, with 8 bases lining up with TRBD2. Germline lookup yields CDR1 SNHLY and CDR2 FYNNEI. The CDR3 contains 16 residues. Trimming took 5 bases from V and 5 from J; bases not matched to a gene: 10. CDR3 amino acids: CASSSGRGARTGELFF. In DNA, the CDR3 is TGTGCCAGCAGTTCAGGGCGGGGGGCGAGGACCGGGGAGCTGTTTTTT.

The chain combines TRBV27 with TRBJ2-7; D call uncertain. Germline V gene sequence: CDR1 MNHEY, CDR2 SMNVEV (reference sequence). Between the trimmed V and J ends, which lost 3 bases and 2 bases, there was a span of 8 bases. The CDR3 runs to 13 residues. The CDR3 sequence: CASSLRSPYEQYF. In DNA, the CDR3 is TGTGCCAGCAGTTTGCGCTCCCCCTACGAGCAGTACTTC.

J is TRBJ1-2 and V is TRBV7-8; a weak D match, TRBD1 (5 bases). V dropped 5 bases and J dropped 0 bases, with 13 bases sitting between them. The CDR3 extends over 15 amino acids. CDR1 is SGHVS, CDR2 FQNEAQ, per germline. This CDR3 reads CASSPNIGANYGYTF. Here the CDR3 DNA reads TGTGCCAGCAGCCCCAATATAGGGGCTAACTATGGCTACACCTTC.

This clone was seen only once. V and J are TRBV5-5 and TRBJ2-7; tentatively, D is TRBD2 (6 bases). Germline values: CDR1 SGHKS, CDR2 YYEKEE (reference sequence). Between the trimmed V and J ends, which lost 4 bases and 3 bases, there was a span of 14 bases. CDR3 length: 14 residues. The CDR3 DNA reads TGTGCCAGCAGCCGGGGAGTAGCGGACTACGAGCAGTACTTC. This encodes CASSRGVADYEQYF.

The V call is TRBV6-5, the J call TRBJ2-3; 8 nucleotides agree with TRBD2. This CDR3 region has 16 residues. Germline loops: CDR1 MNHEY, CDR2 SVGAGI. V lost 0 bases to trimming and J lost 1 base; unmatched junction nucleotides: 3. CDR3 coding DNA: TGTGCCAGCAGTTACTCGACTAGCGATGGCACAGATACGCAGTATTTT. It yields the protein CASSYSTSDGTDTQYF.

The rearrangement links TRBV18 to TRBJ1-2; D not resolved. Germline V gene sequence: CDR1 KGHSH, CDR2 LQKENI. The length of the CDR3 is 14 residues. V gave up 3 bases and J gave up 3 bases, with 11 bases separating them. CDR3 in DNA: TGTGCCAGCTCACCGTCACCGGGGTACTATGGCTACACCTTC. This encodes CASSPSPGYYGYTF. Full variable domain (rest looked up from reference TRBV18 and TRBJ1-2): NAGVMQNPRHLVRRRGQEARLRCSPMKGHSHVYWYRQLPEEGLKFMVYLQKENIIDESGMPKERFSAEFPKEGPSILRIQQVVRGDSAAYFCASSPSPGYYGYTFGSGTRLTVV.

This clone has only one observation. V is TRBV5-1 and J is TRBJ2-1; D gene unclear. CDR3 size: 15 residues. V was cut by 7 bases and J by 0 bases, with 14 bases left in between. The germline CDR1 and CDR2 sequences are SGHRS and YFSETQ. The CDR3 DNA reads TGCGCCAGCTGTCTCGGTCGGAGCTCCTACAATGAGCAGTTCTTC. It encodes CASCLGRSSYNEQFF.

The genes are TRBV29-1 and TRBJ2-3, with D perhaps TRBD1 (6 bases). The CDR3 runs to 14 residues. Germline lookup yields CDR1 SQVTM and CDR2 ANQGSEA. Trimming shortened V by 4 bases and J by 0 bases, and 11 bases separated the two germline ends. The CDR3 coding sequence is TGCAGCGTTGGGACAGTTTATAGCACAGATACGCAGTATTTT. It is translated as CSVGTVYSTDTQYF.

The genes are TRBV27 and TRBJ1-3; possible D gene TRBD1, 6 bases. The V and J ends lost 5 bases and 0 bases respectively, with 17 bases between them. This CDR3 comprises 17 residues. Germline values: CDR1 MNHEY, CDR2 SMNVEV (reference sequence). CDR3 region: CASSPYTQGTSGNTIYF. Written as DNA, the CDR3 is TGTGCCAGCAGTCCCTACACACAGGGAACCTCTGGAAACACCATATATTTT.

The CDR3 spells CASSTKGTKNIQYF. For the CDR3, the DNA is TGTGCCAGCAGTACTAAGGGGACCAAAAACATTCAGTACTTC. The rearrangement links TRBV6-5 to TRBJ2-4, with D possibly being TRBD1 (5 bases). The V gene's germline CDR1 is MNHEY and CDR2 SVGAGI. CDR3 length: 14 amino acids. V gave up 5 bases and J gave up 2 bases, with 10 bases separating them.

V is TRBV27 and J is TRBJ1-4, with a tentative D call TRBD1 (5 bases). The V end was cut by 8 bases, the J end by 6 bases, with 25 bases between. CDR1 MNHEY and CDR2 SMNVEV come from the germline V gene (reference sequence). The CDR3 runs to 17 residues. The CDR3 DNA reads TGTGCCAGCGGGGTACGTATGCAGGGCTCCAGACATGAAAAACTGTTTTTT. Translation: CASGVRMQGSRHEKLFF.

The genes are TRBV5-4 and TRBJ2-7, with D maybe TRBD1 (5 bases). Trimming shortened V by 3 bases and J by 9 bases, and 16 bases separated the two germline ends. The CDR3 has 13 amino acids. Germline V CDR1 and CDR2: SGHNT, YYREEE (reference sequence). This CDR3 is CASSSEPNGAQYF. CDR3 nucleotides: TGTGCCAGCAGCTCAGAACCTAATGGGGCGCAGTACTTC.

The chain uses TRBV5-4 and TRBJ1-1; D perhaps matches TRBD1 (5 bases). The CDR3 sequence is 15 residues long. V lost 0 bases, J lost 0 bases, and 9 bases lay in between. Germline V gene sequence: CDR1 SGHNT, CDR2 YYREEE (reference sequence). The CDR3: CASSLGQRMNTEAFF. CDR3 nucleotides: TGTGCCAGCAGCTTGGGACAGCGCATGAACACTGAAGCTTTCTTT.

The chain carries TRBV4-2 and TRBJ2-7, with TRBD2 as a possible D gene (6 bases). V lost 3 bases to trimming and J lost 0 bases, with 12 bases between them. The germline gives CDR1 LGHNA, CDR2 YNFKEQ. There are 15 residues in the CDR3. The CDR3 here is CASSQRRGVSYEQYF. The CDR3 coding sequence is TGTGCCAGCAGCCAGCGGCGGGGTGTCTCCTACGAGCAGTACTTC.

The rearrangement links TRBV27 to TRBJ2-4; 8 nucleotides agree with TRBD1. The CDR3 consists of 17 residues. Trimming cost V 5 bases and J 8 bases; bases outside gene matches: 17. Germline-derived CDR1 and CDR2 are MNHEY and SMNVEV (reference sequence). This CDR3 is CASSPRPATGGRYIQYF. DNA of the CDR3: TGTGCCAGCAGTCCCCGTCCGGCCACAGGGGGTCGTTACATTCAGTACTTC.

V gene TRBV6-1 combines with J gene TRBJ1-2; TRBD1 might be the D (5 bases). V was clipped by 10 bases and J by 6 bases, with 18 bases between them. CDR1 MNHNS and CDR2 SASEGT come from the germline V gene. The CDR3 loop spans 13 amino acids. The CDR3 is CATGGRKGDGYTF. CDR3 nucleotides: TGTGCCACGGGGGGTAGGAAGGGTGATGGCTACACCTTC.

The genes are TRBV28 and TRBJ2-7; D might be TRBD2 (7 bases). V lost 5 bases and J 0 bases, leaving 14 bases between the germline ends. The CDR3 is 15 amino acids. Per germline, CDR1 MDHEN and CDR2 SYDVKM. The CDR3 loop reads CASSEGDYISYEQYF. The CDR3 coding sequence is TGTGCCAGCAGTGAGGGGGACTACATCTCCTACGAGCAGTACTTC.

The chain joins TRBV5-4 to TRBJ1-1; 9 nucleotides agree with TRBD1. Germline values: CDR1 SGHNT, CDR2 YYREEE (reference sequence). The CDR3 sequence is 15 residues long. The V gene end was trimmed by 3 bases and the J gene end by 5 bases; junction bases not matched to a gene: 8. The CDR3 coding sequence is TGTGCCAGCAGCTCCAGTACAGGGGGCGAGACTGAAGCTTTCTTT. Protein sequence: CASSSSTGGETEAFF.

The CDR3 DNA sequence: TGTGCCAGCAGCTTTTGCACTAGCGGAACCTACGAGCAGTACTTC. Translated, it gives CASSFCTSGTYEQYF. The rearrangement links TRBV5-8 to TRBJ2-7; 8 bases map to TRBD2. The CDR3 loop spans 15 amino acids. Germline CDR1 and CDR2: SGHTS and YDEGEE. J gave up 2 bases and V 2 bases, and 6 bases lay outside the gene matches. Based on the CDR3 plus reference TRBV5-8 and TRBJ2-7, the full variable domain is EAGVTQSPTHLIKTRGQQATLRCSPISGHTSVYWYQQALGLGLQFLLWYDEGEERNRGNFPPRFSGRQFPNYSSELNVNALELEDSALYLCASSFCTSGTYEQYFGPGTRLTVT.

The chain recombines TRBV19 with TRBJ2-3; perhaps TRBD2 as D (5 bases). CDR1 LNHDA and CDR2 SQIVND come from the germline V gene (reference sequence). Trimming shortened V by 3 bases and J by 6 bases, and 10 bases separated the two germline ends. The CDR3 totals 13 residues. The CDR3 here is CASSISAGDTQYF. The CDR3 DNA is TGTGCCAGTAGTATTAGCGCCGGCGATACGCAGTATTTT.

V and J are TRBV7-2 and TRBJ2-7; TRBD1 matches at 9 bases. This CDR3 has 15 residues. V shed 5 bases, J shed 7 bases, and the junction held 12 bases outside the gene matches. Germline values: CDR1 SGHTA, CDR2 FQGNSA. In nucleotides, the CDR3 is TGTGCCAGCAGCGAGCCGGGACAGGGTATGAGGGAGCAGTACTTC. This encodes CASSEPGQGMREQYF.

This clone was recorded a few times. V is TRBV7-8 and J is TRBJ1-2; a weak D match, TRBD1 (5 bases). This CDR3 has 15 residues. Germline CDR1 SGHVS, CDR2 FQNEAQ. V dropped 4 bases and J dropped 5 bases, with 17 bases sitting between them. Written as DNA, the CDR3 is TGTGCCAGCAGCTCTCGTCAGCAGGGATGGTATGGCTACACCTTC. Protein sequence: CASSSRQQGWYGYTF.

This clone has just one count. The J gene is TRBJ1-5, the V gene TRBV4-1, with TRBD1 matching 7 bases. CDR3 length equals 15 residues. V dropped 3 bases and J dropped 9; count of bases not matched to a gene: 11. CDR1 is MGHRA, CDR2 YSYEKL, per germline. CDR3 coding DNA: TGCGCCAGCAGCCAGAGGGACAGTCCCTCAGGGCCCCAGCATTTT. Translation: CASSQRDSPSGPQHF.